The rows below give T cell receptor beta chains drawn from one sample of a study of cytomegalovirus exposure and HLA in healthy donors. Here immunoSEQ multiplex PCR was the method, and the copy in TCRdb shows in-frame clones only, minus some. The sample has some 130,000 clones, about 73% seen once; the top ten hold less than 7%. Sequencing was carried out using PBMCs. All receptors derive from a woman aged 45 to 65 in good health and CMV-seropositive. The CDR3 runs from the conserved cysteine through the conserved F or W. The order of the fields is CDR3 length, D gene, V gene, clone size, J gene, CDR3 DNA, CDR3 protein. The D gene is left open where the match is weak. A row's size may be missing; if present it is once, few, many or a size class.

>17|TRBD1|TRBV12-5|NA|TRBJ1-5
TGTGCTAGTGGTTTGGTTACTAACGACAGGGTCAATCAGCCCCAGCATTTT
CASGLVTNDRVNQPQHF
>14|NA|TRBV6-1|NA|TRBJ1-6
TGTGCCAGCAGTGTTGAGACAGGTGTTAGGTCCCTCCACTTT
CASSVETGVRSLHF
>14|NA|TRBV5-4|NA|TRBJ2-3
TGTGCCAGCAGCAGGGACCTTAGCGGAGATACGCAGTATTTT
CASSRDLSGDTQYF
>17|TRBD2|TRBV7-8|NA|TRBJ2-7
TGTGCCAGCAGCTGGACTAGCGGACCGGCTGTTTCCTACGAGCAGTACTTC
CASSWTSGPAVSYEQYF
>14|NA|TRBV2|NA|TRBJ2-2
TGTGCCAGTCGGAGGGACTTTCGCACCGGGGAGCTGTTTTTT
CASRRDFRTGELFF
>17|TRBD2|TRBV5-6|NA|TRBJ2-1
TGTGCCAGCAGCCCTACCGGGACTAGCGGGAACTACAATGAGCAGTTCTTC
CASSPTGTSGNYNEQFF
>13|NA|TRBV2|few|TRBJ2-2
TGTGCCAGCATGCCAGGGCGTACCGGGGAGCTGTTTTTT
CASMPGRTGELFF
>13|NA|TRBV4-3|many|TRBJ2-7
TGCGCCAGCAGCCCTCGCCCCGGGGACGAGCAGTACTTC
CASSPRPGDEQYF
>16|NA|TRBV7-9|NA|TRBJ1-5
TGTGCCAGCAGCTTAGCTTGGGGGGAAAGCAATCAGCCCCAGCATTTT
CASSLAWGESNQPQHF
>14|NA|TRBV18|NA|TRBJ1-2
TGTGCCAGCTCACCGGGAGGGGGAGTTTTTGGCTACACCTTC
CASSPGGGVFGYTF
>12|NA|TRBV30|NA|TRBJ1-2
TGTGCCTGGAGTGTAGGTGGGCCTGGTTACACCTTC
CAWSVGGPGYTF
>14|NA|TRBV28|NA|TRBJ1-4
TGTGCCAGCAGTCCGACAGCTAATAATGAAAAACTGTTTTTT
CASSPTANNEKLFF
>14|NA|TRBV5-1|NA|TRBJ2-5
TGCGCCAGCAGCTTGGTTGGGACACAAGAGACCCAGTACTTC
CASSLVGTQETQYF
>12|NA|TRBV6-5|few|TRBJ1-2
TGTGCCAGCAGTTTGAACGGCTATGGCTACACCTTC
CASSLNGYGYTF
>14|NA|TRBV9|NA|TRBJ2-7
TGTGCCAGCAGCGTAGGGGGGGAGGGGGGCGAGCAGTACTTC
CASSVGGEGGEQYF
>15|NA|TRBV4-3|NA|TRBJ1-2
TGCGCCAGCAGCCAAGGGGGCGCTTCCGGCTATGGCTACACCTTC
CASSQGGASGYGYTF
>15|TRBD1|TRBV5-6|NA|TRBJ2-2
TGTCCCAGCAGCTTGACAGGGACGAACACCGGGGAGCTGTTTTTT
CPSSLTGTNTGELFF
>12|TRBD1|TRBV13|few|TRBJ1-1
TGTGCCAGCAGCCGGGACAGCTCTGAAGCTTTCTTT
CASSRDSSEAFF
>16|TRBD1|TRBV4-2|NA|TRBJ2-5
TGTGCCAGCAGCTTCCCTAAGGGTCAGGGGGAAGAGACCCAGTACTTC
CASSFPKGQGEETQYF
>15|TRBD1|TRBV19|NA|TRBJ1-5
TGTGCCAGTAGCCCTGGTCAGGGGGCGGGGCAGCCCCAGCATTTT
CASSPGQGAGQPQHF
>16|TRBD2|TRBV6-4|NA|TRBJ2-3
TGTGCCAGCAGTTCGTCCACTAGCGGGGGGGCAGATACGCAGTATTTT
CASSSSTSGGADTQYF